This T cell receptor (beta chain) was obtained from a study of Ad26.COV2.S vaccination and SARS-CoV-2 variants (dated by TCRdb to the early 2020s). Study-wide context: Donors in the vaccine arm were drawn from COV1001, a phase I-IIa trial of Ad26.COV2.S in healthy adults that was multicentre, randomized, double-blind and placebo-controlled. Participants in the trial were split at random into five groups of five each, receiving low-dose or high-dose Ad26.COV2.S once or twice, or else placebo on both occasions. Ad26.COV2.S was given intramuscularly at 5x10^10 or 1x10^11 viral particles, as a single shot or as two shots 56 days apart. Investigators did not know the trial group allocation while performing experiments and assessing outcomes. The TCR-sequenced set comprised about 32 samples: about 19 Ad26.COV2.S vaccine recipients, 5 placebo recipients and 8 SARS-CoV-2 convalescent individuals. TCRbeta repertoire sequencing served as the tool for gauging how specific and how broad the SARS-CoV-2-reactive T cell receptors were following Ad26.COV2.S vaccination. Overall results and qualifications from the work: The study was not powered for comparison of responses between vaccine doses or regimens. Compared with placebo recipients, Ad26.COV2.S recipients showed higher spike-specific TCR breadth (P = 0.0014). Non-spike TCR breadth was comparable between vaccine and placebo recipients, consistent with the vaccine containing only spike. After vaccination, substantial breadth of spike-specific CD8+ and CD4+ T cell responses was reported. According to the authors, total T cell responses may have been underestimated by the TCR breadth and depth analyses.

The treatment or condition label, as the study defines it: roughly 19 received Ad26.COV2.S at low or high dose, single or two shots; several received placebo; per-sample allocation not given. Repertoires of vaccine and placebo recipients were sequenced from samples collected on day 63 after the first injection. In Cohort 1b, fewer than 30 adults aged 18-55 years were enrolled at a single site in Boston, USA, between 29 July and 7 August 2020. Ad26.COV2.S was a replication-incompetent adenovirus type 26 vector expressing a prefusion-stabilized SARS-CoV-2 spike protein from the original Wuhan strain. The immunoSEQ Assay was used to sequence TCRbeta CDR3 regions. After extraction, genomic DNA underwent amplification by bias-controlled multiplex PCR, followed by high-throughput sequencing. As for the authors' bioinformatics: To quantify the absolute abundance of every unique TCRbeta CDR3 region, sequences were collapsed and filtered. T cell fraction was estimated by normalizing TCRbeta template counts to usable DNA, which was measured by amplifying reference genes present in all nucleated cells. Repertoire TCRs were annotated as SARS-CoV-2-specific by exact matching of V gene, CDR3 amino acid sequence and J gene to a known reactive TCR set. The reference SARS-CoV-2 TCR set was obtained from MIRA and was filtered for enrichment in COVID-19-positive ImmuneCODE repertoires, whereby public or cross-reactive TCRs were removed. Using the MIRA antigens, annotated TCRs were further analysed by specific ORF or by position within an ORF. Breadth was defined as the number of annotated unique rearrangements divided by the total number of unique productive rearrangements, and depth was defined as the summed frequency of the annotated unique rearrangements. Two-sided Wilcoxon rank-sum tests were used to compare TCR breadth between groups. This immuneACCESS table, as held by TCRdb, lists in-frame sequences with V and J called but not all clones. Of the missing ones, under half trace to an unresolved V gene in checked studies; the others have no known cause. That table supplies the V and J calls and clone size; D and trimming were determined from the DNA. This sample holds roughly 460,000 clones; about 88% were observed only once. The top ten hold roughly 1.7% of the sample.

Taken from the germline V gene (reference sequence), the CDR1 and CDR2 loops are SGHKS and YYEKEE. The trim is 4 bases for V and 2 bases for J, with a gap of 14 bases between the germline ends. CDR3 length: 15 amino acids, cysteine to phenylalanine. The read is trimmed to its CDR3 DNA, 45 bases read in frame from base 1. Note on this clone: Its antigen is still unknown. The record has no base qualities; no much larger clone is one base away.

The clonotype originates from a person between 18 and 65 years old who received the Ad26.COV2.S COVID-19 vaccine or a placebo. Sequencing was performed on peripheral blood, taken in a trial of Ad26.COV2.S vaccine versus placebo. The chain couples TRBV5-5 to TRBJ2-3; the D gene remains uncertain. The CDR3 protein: CASSLWFRTTDTQYF. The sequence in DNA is TGTGCCAGCAGCCTCTGGTTTCGCACCACAGATACGCAGTATTTT.